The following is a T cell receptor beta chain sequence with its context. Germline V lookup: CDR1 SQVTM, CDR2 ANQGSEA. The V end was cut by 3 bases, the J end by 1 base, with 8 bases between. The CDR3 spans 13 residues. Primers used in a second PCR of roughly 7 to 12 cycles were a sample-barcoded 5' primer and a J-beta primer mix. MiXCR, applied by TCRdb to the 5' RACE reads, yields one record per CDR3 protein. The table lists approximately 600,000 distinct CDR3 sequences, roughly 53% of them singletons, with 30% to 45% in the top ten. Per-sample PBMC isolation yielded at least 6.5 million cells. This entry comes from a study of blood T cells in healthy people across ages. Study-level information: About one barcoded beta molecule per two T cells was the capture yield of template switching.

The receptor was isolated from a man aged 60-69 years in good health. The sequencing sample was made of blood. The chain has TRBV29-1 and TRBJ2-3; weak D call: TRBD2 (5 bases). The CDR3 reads CSVEKAGTDTQYF. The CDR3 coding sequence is TGCAGCGTTGAGAAAGCGGGCACAGATACGCAGTATTTT.